The sample holds many counts of the clone carrying this T cell receptor beta chain. The antigen is unknown. Using its own MiXCR run on the RT-PCR reads, TCRdb lists one record per CDR3 protein. This table has around 480,000 distinct CDR3 sequences, approximately 11% appearing once. These data come from a study of response to subunit inactivated influenza vaccine. Broader study findings: That few new T cells are recruited by each seasonal influenza vaccination was the authors' suggestion.

Sample: PBMCs from blood, taken 40 to 50 days after vaccination. The sequence came from a man aged 45 to 65 who received an inactivated influenza vaccine.

CDR3 coding DNA: TGTGCCACCAGCAGAGGCGGGGGCACCGGGGAGCTGTTTTTT. This translates into CATSRGGGTGELFF. The chain uses TRBV15 and TRBJ2-2, with TRBD2 matching 7 bases. The length of the CDR3 is 14 residues. V dropped 1 base and J dropped 4; count of bases not matched to a gene: 0. Germline assignment: CDR1 LNHNV and CDR2 YYDKDF (reference sequence).